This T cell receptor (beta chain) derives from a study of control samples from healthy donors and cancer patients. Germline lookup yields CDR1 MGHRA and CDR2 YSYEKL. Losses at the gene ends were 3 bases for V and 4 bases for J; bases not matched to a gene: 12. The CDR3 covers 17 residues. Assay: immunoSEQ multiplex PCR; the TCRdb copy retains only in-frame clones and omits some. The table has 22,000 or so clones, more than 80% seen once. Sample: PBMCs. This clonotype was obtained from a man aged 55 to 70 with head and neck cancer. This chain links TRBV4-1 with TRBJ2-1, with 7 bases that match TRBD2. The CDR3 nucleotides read TGCGCCAGCAGCCATCCCCCGGTAGCTAGCGGTTACAATGAGCAGTTCTTC. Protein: CASSHPPVASGYNEQFF.